This T cell receptor beta chain was obtained from a study of breast tumors, draining lymph nodes, adjacent tissues. Study-wide findings and caveats: Tumor repertoires ranked between lymph nodes and nontumor tissue in diversity, with V and J gene preferences. Findings are consistent with lymph node origin and intratumoral expansion of most tumor T cells.

Each CDR3 protein is one row after TCRdb ran MiXCR on the multiplex PCR reads. This table has some 66,000 distinct CDR3 sequences, 45% to 60% appearing once. The germline V and J ends were trimmed by 7 bases and 0 bases, with 4 bases remaining between them. The length of the CDR3 is 13 residues. Germline CDR1 reads KGHSH; CDR2 reads LQKENI. In its sample, this clonotype was seen many times. Antigen: not known. The source is a female donor with breast cancer. Some clones in this sample may be carry-over from other donors' samples. The rearrangement joins TRBV18 to TRBJ2-6, with D unresolved. The specimen was breast tumor tissue. The CDR3 DNA sequence: TGTGCCAGCTTCGGCTCTGGGGCCAACGTCCTGACTTTC. Translated, it gives CASFGSGANVLTF.